The present T cell receptor beta chain was sequenced within a study of metastatic and nonmetastatic thyroid tumors (dated by TCRdb to 2020 to 2022). Regarding the complete study: Repertoires were compared across peripheral blood and tumor or nodule tissue samples from malignant and benign thyroid patients. What the work shows at the level of the full study, not this receptor alone: In both blood and tumor samples, malignant tumors were reported to have significantly higher TCR beta diversity than benign nodules.

This clone showed up many times. Its recognized antigen is unknown. The input lacks base qualities; no much larger clone sits a single base away. Before undergoing thyroid surgery, none of the patients had been given any kind of treatment. Using T-cell receptor beta sequencing, the researchers looked back retrospectively at clinical samples from patients, gathered between about 2012 and 2018. The library came from PCR. Sequenced on an Illumina HiSeq 4000. High-throughput sequencing was used to profile the CDR3 region of the TCR beta-chain in every patient. In the paper's pipeline: The researchers built a classifier to tell apart papillary thyroid cancer patients with distant metastasis, based on CDR3 differences among clinicopathological groups. Repertoire diversity was assessed with the Shannon index, and tumor-blood repertoire similarity with the Morisita-Horn index. TCRdb redid the processing of the public reads, applying fastp at Q25 and MiXCR, and retained in-frame beta chains. The V and J calls and clone size come from TCRdb's table, not from the authors' own analysis. The sample includes approximately 5,900 clones, with roughly 25% observed a single time. The top ten clones comprise more than 9.5% of the sample.

V is trimmed back by 6 bases and J by 5 bases, and the junction contains 6 bases that no gene match accounts for. From cysteine to phenylalanine, the CDR3 is 14 amino acids long. Of all the DNA, just the CDR3 is kept, 42 bases in frame from base 1. The specimen was adjacent normal tissue. The TCR originated in a male donor with papillary thyroid cancer or a benign thyroid nodule (not recorded which). Some clones in this sample may be carry-over from other donors' samples. This receptor chain uses TRBV12-3 or TRBV12-4 and TRBJ2-3; 9 bases in between match TRBD2. The sequenced DNA: TGTGCCAGCAGGGCGGGAGGGCCGGTAGATACGCAGTATTTT. It is translated as CASRAGGPVDTQYF.